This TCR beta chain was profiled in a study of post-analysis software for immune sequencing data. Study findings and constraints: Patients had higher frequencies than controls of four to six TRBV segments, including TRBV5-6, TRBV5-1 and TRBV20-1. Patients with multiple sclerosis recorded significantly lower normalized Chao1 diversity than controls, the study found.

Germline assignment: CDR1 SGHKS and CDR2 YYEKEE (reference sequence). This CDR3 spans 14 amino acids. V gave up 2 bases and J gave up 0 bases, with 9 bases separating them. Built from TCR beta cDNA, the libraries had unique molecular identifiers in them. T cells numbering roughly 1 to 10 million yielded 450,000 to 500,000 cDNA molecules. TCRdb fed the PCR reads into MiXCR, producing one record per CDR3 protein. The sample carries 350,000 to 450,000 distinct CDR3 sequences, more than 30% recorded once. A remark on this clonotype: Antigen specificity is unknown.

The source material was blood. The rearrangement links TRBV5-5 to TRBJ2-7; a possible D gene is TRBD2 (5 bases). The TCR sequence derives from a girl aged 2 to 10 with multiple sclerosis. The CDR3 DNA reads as TGTGCCAGCAGCTTCCCGGCGGGCTCCTACGAGCAGTACTTC. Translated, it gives CASSFPAGSYEQYF.